These T cell receptor beta chains were read from a single sample in a study of cytomegalovirus exposure and HLA in healthy donors. Assay: immunoSEQ multiplex PCR; the TCRdb copy retains only in-frame clones and omits some. Here the sample spans around 120,000 clones, more than 75% being singletons. Sequenced input: PBMCs. All receptors come from a man between 18 and 35 years old in good health and CMV-seronegative. The CDR3 runs from the conserved cysteine through the conserved F or W. The order of the fields is J gene, V gene, clone size, D gene, CDR3 DNA, CDR3 protein. D genes are given only for firm matches. Some rows have no size entry. The others give once, few or many, or a class for an expanded clone.

J gene: TRBJ2-5
V gene: TRBV5-1
clone size: .
D gene: .
CDR3 DNA: TGCGCCAGCAGTTACGACAGGCTTAGAACGGGAGAGACCCAGTACTTC
CDR3 protein: CASSYDRLRTGETQYF

J gene: TRBJ2-3
V gene: TRBV7-8
clone size: few
D gene: TRBD1
CDR3 DNA: TGTGCCAGCAGCTTAGGGACAGGGGGCTACACAGATACGCAGTATTTT
CDR3 protein: CASSLGTGGYTDTQYF

J gene: TRBJ2-7
V gene: TRBV7-2
clone size: .
D gene: TRBD2
CDR3 DNA: TGTGCCAGCAGCCTTGGGGTAGCGGGATTCTATGAGCAGTACTTC
CDR3 protein: CASSLGVAGFYEQYF

J gene: TRBJ1-2
V gene: TRBV28
clone size: .
D gene: .
CDR3 DNA: TGTGCCAGCACCTCCGAGGGATCGTATGGCTACACCTTC
CDR3 protein: CASTSEGSYGYTF

J gene: TRBJ2-7
V gene: TRBV6-9
clone size: .
D gene: .
CDR3 DNA: TGTGCCAGCACCCCCGTGGGGACATCAACCTACGAGCAGTACTTC
CDR3 protein: CASTPVGTSTYEQYF

J gene: TRBJ2-2
V gene: TRBV5-1
clone size: .
D gene: .
CDR3 DNA: TGCGCCAGCAGCTTGCTCCCAGGGGCGAACACCGGGGAGCTGTTTTTT
CDR3 protein: CASSLLPGANTGELFF

J gene: TRBJ2-1
V gene: TRBV11-2
clone size: .
D gene: .
CDR3 DNA: TGTGCCAGCAGCGAGGCCCCCTACAATGAGCAGTTCTTC
CDR3 protein: CASSEAPYNEQFF

J gene: TRBJ1-2
V gene: TRBV12-2
clone size: .
D gene: .
CDR3 DNA: TGTGCAAGTCGCTTAGACGGAGAACTACAGGGGCAGGGTGGCTACACCTTC
CDR3 protein: CASRLDGELQGQGGYTF

J gene: TRBJ1-2
V gene: TRBV2
clone size: .
D gene: .
CDR3 DNA: TGTGCCAGCAGTGTGGGCAGGGCCTATGGCTACACCTTC
CDR3 protein: CASSVGRAYGYTF

J gene: TRBJ1-5
V gene: TRBV10-3
clone size: .
D gene: TRBD1
CDR3 DNA: TGTGCCACCACCCTGGGGACAGGGGGCCTTCAGCCCCAGCATTTT
CDR3 protein: CATTLGTGGLQPQHF

J gene: TRBJ2-2
V gene: TRBV6-4
clone size: .
D gene: .
CDR3 DNA: TGTGCCAGCAGTGACTCGAGTCCGGGCACCGGGGAGCTGTTTTTT
CDR3 protein: CASSDSSPGTGELFF

J gene: TRBJ1-1
V gene: TRBV2
clone size: .
D gene: TRBD1
CDR3 DNA: TGTGCCAGCAGTGAGCGGACAGGGACGAACACTGAAGCTTTCTTT
CDR3 protein: CASSERTGTNTEAFF

J gene: TRBJ2-5
V gene: TRBV20-1
clone size: .
D gene: .
CDR3 DNA: TGCAGTGCTAGCCTCGGTGAGGCCCAGTACTTC
CDR3 protein: CSASLGEAQYF

J gene: TRBJ2-1
V gene: TRBV19
clone size: .
D gene: TRBD2
CDR3 DNA: TGTGCCAGTAGTGCAAACCTAGCGGGGGGTTTCAATGAGCAGTTCTTC
CDR3 protein: CASSANLAGGFNEQFF

J gene: TRBJ1-5
V gene: TRBV30
clone size: .
D gene: .
CDR3 DNA: TGTGCCTGGAGTGTGGGCAGCAATCAGCCCCAGCATTTT
CDR3 protein: CAWSVGSNQPQHF

J gene: TRBJ2-1
V gene: TRBV4-2
clone size: .
D gene: TRBD2
CDR3 DNA: TGTGCCAGCAGCCAAGATTCCGCGGGAGAAGGAAATGAGCAGTTCTTC
CDR3 protein: CASSQDSAGEGNEQFF

J gene: TRBJ1-4
V gene: TRBV5-1
clone size: .
D gene: TRBD1
CDR3 DNA: TGCGCCAGCAGCTGGAGGCCGGGACAGGGTGGCCGAAGGGGCGATGAAAAACTGTTTTTT
CDR3 protein: CASSWRPGQGGRRGDEKLFF

J gene: TRBJ2-1
V gene: TRBV29-1
clone size: few
D gene: TRBD1
CDR3 DNA: TGCAGCGGGACAGACAGGGTACGGAATGAGCAGTTCTTC
CDR3 protein: CSGTDRVRNEQFF

J gene: TRBJ2-5
V gene: TRBV10-3
clone size: .
D gene: TRBD2
CDR3 DNA: TGTGCCATCAGTGGTACTAGCGGGGGGGCCCTGGAGACCCAGTACTTC
CDR3 protein: CAISGTSGGALETQYF

J gene: TRBJ1-4
V gene: TRBV18
clone size: .
D gene: TRBD1
CDR3 DNA: TGTGCCAGCTCACTGGACAGGGAACGGGGAAAACTGTTTTTT
CDR3 protein: CASSLDRERGKLFF

J gene: TRBJ2-2
V gene: TRBV5-1
clone size: .
D gene: TRBD1
CDR3 DNA: TGCGCCAGCAGCTTGGCCACCTTTGGACAGGGGGGGACCGGGGAGCTGTTTTTT
CDR3 protein: CASSLATFGQGGTGELFF

J gene: TRBJ1-4
V gene: TRBV27
clone size: .
D gene: .
CDR3 DNA: TGTGCCAGCAGTTTCTTTGGTAAAGTCATAACCCCTCTACCCACTAATGAAAAACTGTTTTTT
CDR3 protein: CASSFFGKVITPLPTNEKLFF

J gene: TRBJ2-7
V gene: TRBV18
clone size: once
D gene: TRBD2
CDR3 DNA: TGTGCCAGCTCACCGGCGGGGGGCGGCTACGAGCAGTACTTC
CDR3 protein: CASSPAGGGYEQYF

J gene: TRBJ1-1
V gene: TRBV2
clone size: few
D gene: .
CDR3 DNA: TGTGCCAGCAGAGCTAACAGGAACACTGAAGCTTTCTTT
CDR3 protein: CASRANRNTEAFF

J gene: TRBJ2-1
V gene: TRBV5-1
clone size: .
D gene: .
CDR3 DNA: TGCGCCAGCGCATACTTTGACAATGAGCAGTTCTTC
CDR3 protein: CASAYFDNEQFF

J gene: TRBJ1-2
V gene: TRBV5-4
clone size: .
D gene: TRBD1
CDR3 DNA: TGTGCCAGCAGCCCACCCGGGACAGGCGGTAACTATGGCTACACCTTC
CDR3 protein: CASSPPGTGGNYGYTF

J gene: TRBJ1-5
V gene: TRBV7-9
clone size: .
D gene: .
CDR3 DNA: TGTGCCAGCAGCACCAACCGGGATCCCGGGCGGGGTCAGCCCCAGCATTTT
CDR3 protein: CASSTNRDPGRGQPQHF

J gene: TRBJ2-7
V gene: TRBV7-6
clone size: .
D gene: TRBD2
CDR3 DNA: TGTGCCAGCAGCTCCAACCTAGCGGAGGCCACCTACGAGCAGTACTTC
CDR3 protein: CASSSNLAEATYEQYF

J gene: TRBJ1-2
V gene: TRBV5-1
clone size: .
D gene: TRBD1
CDR3 DNA: TGCGCCAGCAGCTTGGCCGCGGGACAGGGGTATGGCTACACCTTC
CDR3 protein: CASSLAAGQGYGYTF

J gene: TRBJ2-2
V gene: TRBV4-1
clone size: .
D gene: .
CDR3 DNA: TGCGCCAGCAGCCAACTTCAGGGGGGACCAACGAACACCGGGGAGCTGTTTTTT
CDR3 protein: CASSQLQGGPTNTGELFF

J gene: TRBJ2-4
V gene: TRBV5-4
clone size: once
D gene: .
CDR3 DNA: TGTGCCAGCAGCTTCAGAGGAGGGCTCAACATTCAGTACTTC
CDR3 protein: CASSFRGGLNIQYF

J gene: TRBJ2-2
V gene: TRBV6-5
clone size: .
D gene: .
CDR3 DNA: TGTGCCAGCAGTTACTCTAGCCCCGGGGAGCTGTTTTTT
CDR3 protein: CASSYSSPGELFF

J gene: TRBJ2-5
V gene: TRBV5-4
clone size: .
D gene: TRBD1
CDR3 DNA: TGTGCCAGCAGCTACAGGGGGCGGGAGACCCAGTACTTC
CDR3 protein: CASSYRGRETQYF

J gene: TRBJ2-2
V gene: TRBV30
clone size: .
D gene: TRBD2
CDR3 DNA: TGTGCCTGGAGTGTACATGCGGGGGGCGCCGGGGAGCTGTTTTTT
CDR3 protein: CAWSVHAGGAGELFF

J gene: TRBJ2-1
V gene: TRBV19
clone size: .
D gene: .
CDR3 DNA: TGTGCCAGTAGTTCAAAGACCCGCGGTGAGCAGTTCTTC
CDR3 protein: CASSSKTRGEQFF

J gene: TRBJ1-5
V gene: TRBV19
clone size: .
D gene: .
CDR3 DNA: TGTGCCAGCAAAAGGACAGATAACAATCAGCCCCAGCATTTT
CDR3 protein: CASKRTDNNQPQHF

J gene: TRBJ1-1
V gene: TRBV27
clone size: .
D gene: .
CDR3 DNA: TGTGCCAGCAGAAGAAAACAGGGAAGCACTGAAGCTTTCTTT
CDR3 protein: CASRRKQGSTEAFF

J gene: TRBJ2-5
V gene: TRBV19
clone size: .
D gene: TRBD1
CDR3 DNA: TGTGCCAGTAGTGCGACAGGGCCTAAAGAGACCCAGTACTTC
CDR3 protein: CASSATGPKETQYF

J gene: TRBJ1-2
V gene: TRBV27
clone size: once
D gene: TRBD1
CDR3 DNA: TGTGCCAGCAGTTTGGGACAGACTAACTATGGCTACACCTTC
CDR3 protein: CASSLGQTNYGYTF

J gene: TRBJ1-1
V gene: TRBV19
clone size: .
D gene: TRBD1
CDR3 DNA: TGTGCCAGCAAAAACGGACAGGTCATGAACACTGAAGCTTTCTTT
CDR3 protein: CASKNGQVMNTEAFF

J gene: TRBJ2-3
V gene: TRBV6-1
clone size: .
D gene: TRBD1
CDR3 DNA: TGTGCCAGCAGCGCGATGGGACAGGGGAAAGATACGCAGTATTTT
CDR3 protein: CASSAMGQGKDTQYF

J gene: TRBJ1-1
V gene: TRBV5-6
clone size: .
D gene: .
CDR3 DNA: TGTGCCAGCAGCTTGGCCACCGGTACAGTCAACACTGAAGCTTTCTTT
CDR3 protein: CASSLATGTVNTEAFF

J gene: TRBJ2-7
V gene: TRBV6-6
clone size: .
D gene: .
CDR3 DNA: TGTGCCAGCAGTAACGGCGGGACAGCCTCCTACGAGCAGTACTTC
CDR3 protein: CASSNGGTASYEQYF

J gene: TRBJ1-6
V gene: TRBV21-1
clone size: medium-sized
D gene: .
CDR3 DNA: TGTGCCAGCAACCGGACTGAGGATTCACCCCTCCACTTT
CDR3 protein: CASNRTEDSPLHF

J gene: TRBJ1-6
V gene: TRBV27
clone size: .
D gene: TRBD1
CDR3 DNA: TGTGCCAGCAGTTTTGACGACAGGGGGAATTCACCCCTCCACTTT
CDR3 protein: CASSFDDRGNSPLHF

J gene: TRBJ2-7
V gene: TRBV5-4
clone size: .
D gene: .
CDR3 DNA: TGTGCCAGCAGCTTCAGGGACAACTCCTACGAGCAGTACTTC
CDR3 protein: CASSFRDNSYEQYF

J gene: TRBJ1-1
V gene: TRBV29-1
clone size: once
D gene: TRBD1
CDR3 DNA: TGCAGCGGCAGGACAGGGGGCACTGAAGCTTTCTTT
CDR3 protein: CSGRTGGTEAFF

J gene: TRBJ2-3
V gene: TRBV6-5
clone size: .
D gene: .
CDR3 DNA: TGTGCCACCAGGAACCGGGGTGGGAGAGATACGCAGTATTTT
CDR3 protein: CATRNRGGRDTQYF

J gene: TRBJ2-7
V gene: TRBV19
clone size: .
D gene: TRBD1
CDR3 DNA: TGTGCCAGTAGTATCGCCGCCGGGACAGGGAGCAGGGACTTC
CDR3 protein: CASSIAAGTGSRDF

J gene: TRBJ2-1
V gene: TRBV5-1
clone size: .
D gene: TRBD2
CDR3 DNA: TGCGCCAGCAGCTTGCCCCTAGCGGGAGCGGTCTATGAGCAGTTCTTC
CDR3 protein: CASSLPLAGAVYEQFF

J gene: TRBJ1-2
V gene: TRBV19
clone size: .
D gene: .
CDR3 DNA: TGTGCCAGTAGTCCACGCCCGGGGACGGCGGGGCATGGCTACACCTTC
CDR3 protein: CASSPRPGTAGHGYTF

J gene: TRBJ2-2
V gene: TRBV2
clone size: .
D gene: .
CDR3 DNA: TGTGCCAGCAAGTTTTGGGGGCAGAACACCGGGGAGCTGTTTTTT
CDR3 protein: CASKFWGQNTGELFF

J gene: TRBJ1-5
V gene: TRBV6-1
clone size: once
D gene: .
CDR3 DNA: TGTGCCAGCCGGTTGGCAGGGGCTCAGCCCCAGCATTTT
CDR3 protein: CASRLAGAQPQHF

J gene: TRBJ2-1
V gene: TRBV12-5
clone size: .
D gene: TRBD2
CDR3 DNA: TGTGCTAGTGGTTTGGTACTGGGACTAGCGGGGTACAATGAGCAGTTCTTC
CDR3 protein: CASGLVLGLAGYNEQFF

J gene: TRBJ2-2
V gene: TRBV25-1
clone size: .
D gene: .
CDR3 DNA: TGTGCCAGCAGTGAATCAGACTACCCCGGGGAGCTGTTTTTT
CDR3 protein: CASSESDYPGELFF